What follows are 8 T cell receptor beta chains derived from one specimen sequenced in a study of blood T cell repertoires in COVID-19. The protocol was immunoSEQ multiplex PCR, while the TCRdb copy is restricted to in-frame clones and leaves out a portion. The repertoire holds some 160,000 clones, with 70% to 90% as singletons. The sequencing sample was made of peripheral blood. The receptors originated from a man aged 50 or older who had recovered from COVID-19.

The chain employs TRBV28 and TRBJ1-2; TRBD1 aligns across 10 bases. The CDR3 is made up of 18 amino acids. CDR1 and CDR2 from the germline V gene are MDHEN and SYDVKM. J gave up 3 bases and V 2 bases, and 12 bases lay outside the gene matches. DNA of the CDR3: TGTGCCAGCAGTTTAGGAATCCTCTGGGACAGGGGTGACTATGGCTACACCTTC. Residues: CASSLGILWDRGDYGYTF.

CDR3 protein: CASSQRSDGQNEQFF. CDR3 nucleotides: TGTGCCAGCAGCCAAAGGTCGGATGGGCAAAATGAGCAGTTCTTC. This chain joins TRBV14 and TRBJ2-1; no clear D. The CDR3 has 15 residues. Germline lookup yields CDR1 SGHDN and CDR2 FVKESK. Deletions cut 2 bases from V and 7 bases from J, with 15 bases between.

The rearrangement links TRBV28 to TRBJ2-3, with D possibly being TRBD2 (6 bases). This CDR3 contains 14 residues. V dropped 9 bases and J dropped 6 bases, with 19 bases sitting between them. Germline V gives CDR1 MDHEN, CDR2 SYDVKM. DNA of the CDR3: TGTGCCAGTCTTCGGGACCCGGGGGTCGATACGCAGTATTTT. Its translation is CASLRDPGVDTQYF.

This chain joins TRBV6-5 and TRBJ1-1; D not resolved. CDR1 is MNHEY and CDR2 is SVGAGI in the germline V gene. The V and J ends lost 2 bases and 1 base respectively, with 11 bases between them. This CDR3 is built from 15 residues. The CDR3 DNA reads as TGTGCCAGCAGTTACCTCGGCGGAAAGAACACTGAAGCTTTCTTT. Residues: CASSYLGGKNTEAFF.

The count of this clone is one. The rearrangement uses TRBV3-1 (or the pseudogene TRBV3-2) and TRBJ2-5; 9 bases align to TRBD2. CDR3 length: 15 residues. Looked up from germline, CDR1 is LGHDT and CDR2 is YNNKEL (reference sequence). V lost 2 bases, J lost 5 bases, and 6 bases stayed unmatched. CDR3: CASSQLAGAGETQYF. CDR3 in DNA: TGTGCCAGCAGCCAATTAGCGGGGGCCGGGGAGACCCAGTACTTC.

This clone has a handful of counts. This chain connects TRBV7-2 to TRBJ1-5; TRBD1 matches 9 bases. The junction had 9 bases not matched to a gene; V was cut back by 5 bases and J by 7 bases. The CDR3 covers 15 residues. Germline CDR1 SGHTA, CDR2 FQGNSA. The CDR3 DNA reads TGTGCCAGCAGCGCGGGACAGGGTGTTTACCAGCCCCAGCATTTT. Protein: CASSAGQGVYQPQHF.

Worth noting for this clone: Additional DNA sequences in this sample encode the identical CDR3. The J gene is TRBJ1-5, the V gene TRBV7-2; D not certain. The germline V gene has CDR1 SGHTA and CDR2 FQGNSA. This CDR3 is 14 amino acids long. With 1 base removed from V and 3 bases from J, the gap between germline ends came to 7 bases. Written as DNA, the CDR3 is TGTGCCAGCAGCTTAGGCAGAAACAATCAGCCCCAGCATTTT. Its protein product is CASSLGRNNQPQHF.

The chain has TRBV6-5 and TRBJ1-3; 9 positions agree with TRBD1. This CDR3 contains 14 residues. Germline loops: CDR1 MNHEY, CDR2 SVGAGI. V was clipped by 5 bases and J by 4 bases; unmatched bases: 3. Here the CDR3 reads CASSPDRGGNTIYF. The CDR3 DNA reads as TGTGCCAGCAGTCCGGACAGGGGAGGAAACACCATATATTTT.